The rows below give T cell receptor beta chains drawn from one sample of a study of OX40 agonist ivuxolimab in advanced cancers. TCRdb's copy holds only in-frame clones and misses some; the assay was immunoSEQ multiplex PCR. There are about 50,000 clones in the sample; more than 70% occur only once, and more than 2% lies in the top ten. This specimen consisted of CD4+ or CD8+ T cells sorted from blood, obtained in a trial of the OX40 agonist ivuxolimab. The source of these receptors is an adult with an advanced solid tumor such as melanoma, head and neck, liver or kidney cancer. CDR3s include the opening cysteine and the closing phenylalanine or tryptophan. Each record gives: D gene, J gene, V gene, clone size, CDR3 protein, CDR3 DNA. A D gene is named only where the DNA matches it firmly. The size of a clone is reported for some rows only, either as once, few or many, or as a class for expanded clones.

>NA|TRBJ1-3|TRBV4-1|NA
CASSQDVAAASGNTIYF
TGCGCCAGCAGCCAAGATGTCGCAGCTGCCTCTGGAAACACCATATATTTT
>NA|TRBJ2-3|TRBV18|NA
CASSRQGGSDTQYF
TGTGCCAGCTCACGGCAGGGTGGATCAGATACGCAGTATTTT
>NA|TRBJ2-2|TRBV9|few
CASSVSGVYTGELFF
TGTGCCAGCAGCGTATCTGGGGTTTACACCGGGGAGCTGTTTTTT
>NA|TRBJ2-1|TRBV18|few
CASSPSPLGEQFF
TGTGCCAGCTCACCATCTCCTCTGGGGGAGCAGTTCTTC
>TRBD1|TRBJ2-7|TRBV4-1|NA
CASSQPDRGLSEQYF
TGCGCCAGCAGCCAACCCGACAGGGGTCTGTCCGAGCAGTACTTC
>NA|TRBJ2-7|TRBV6-6|NA
CASRPTTGARRSEQYF
TGTGCCAGCAGACCGACGACGGGGGCGAGGAGATCCGAGCAGTACTTC
>NA|TRBJ1-2|TRBV28|NA
CATTTGYGYTF
TGTGCCACCACTACAGGGTACGGCTACACCTTC
>NA|TRBJ1-6|TRBV6-5|NA
CASSYKIEVFNSPLHF
TGTGCCAGCAGTTACAAGATCGAGGTTTTTAATTCACCCCTCCACTTT
>TRBD2|TRBJ2-1|TRBV5-1|NA
CASSLSGGEYNEQFF
TGCGCCAGCAGCCTCAGCGGGGGGGAATACAATGAGCAGTTCTTC
>NA|TRBJ1-1|TRBV6-5|NA
CASRTIKGNTEAFF
TGTGCCAGCAGGACAATTAAGGGGAACACTGAAGCTTTCTTT
>TRBD2|TRBJ2-5|TRBV28|once
CASSLWGSGAQETQYF
TGTGCCAGCAGTTTATGGGGTAGCGGGGCCCAAGAGACCCAGTACTTC
>TRBD1|TRBJ2-1|TRBV11-2|NA
CASRSTGGNEQFF
TGTGCCTCTAGGTCCACAGGGGGCAATGAGCAGTTCTTC
>NA|TRBJ2-3|TRBV28|NA
CASSSPATGTDTQYF
TGTGCCAGCAGTTCACCAGCCACGGGCACAGATACGCAGTATTTT
>TRBD2|TRBJ2-7|TRBV5-4|NA
CASSLGPTGTSGYEQYF
TGTGCCAGCAGCTTGGGACCCACCGGGACTAGCGGCTACGAGCAGTACTTC
>NA|TRBJ1-3|TRBV7-2|NA
CASRTFGDPSGNTIYF
TGTGCCAGCAGGACGTTCGGTGACCCATCTGGAAACACCATATATTTT
>NA|TRBJ1-2|TRBV7-6|NA
CASSPTGSGGYTF
TGTGCCAGCAGCCCGACAGGATCTGGTGGCTACACCTTC
>NA|TRBJ1-3|TRBV4-3|NA
CASSQVYSLTGRGNTIYF
TGCGCCAGCAGCCAAGTGTACAGCCTCACGGGGAGAGGAAACACCATATATTTT
>TRBD2|TRBJ2-7|TRBV28|few
CASRPTEGLAGYEQYF
TGTGCCAGCAGGCCCACCGAGGGACTAGCGGGCTACGAGCAGTACTTC
>NA|TRBJ2-4|TRBV5-1|NA
CASSLDSGDDIQYF
TGCGCCAGCAGCTTGGATAGCGGAGATGACATTCAGTACTTC
>TRBD2|TRBJ2-1|TRBV5-1|NA
CASSFLPLRTSGGTSSYNEQFF
TGCGCCAGCAGCTTTTTGCCACTTCGGACTAGCGGGGGGACGAGCTCCTACAATGAGCAGTTCTTC
>NA|TRBJ2-2|TRBV7-9|few
CASNGYTGELFF
TGTGCCAGCAATGGTTACACCGGGGAGCTGTTTTTT
>TRBD1|TRBJ1-2|TRBV10-1|NA
CASSGLGQGFYGYTF
TGCGCCAGCAGTGGCCTGGGACAGGGGTTCTATGGCTACACCTTC
>NA|TRBJ2-2|TRBV6-1|NA
CASSELRDTGELFF
TGTGCCAGCAGTGAACTCAGAGACACCGGGGAGCTGTTTTTT
>NA|TRBJ2-1|TRBV18|NA
CASSPLTYNEQFF
TGTGCCAGCTCACCATTAACTTACAATGAGCAGTTCTTC
>NA|TRBJ1-2|TRBV5-1|NA
CASSLVPEANYGYTF
TGCGCCAGCAGCTTAGTCCCGGAAGCTAACTATGGCTACACCTTC
>NA|TRBJ1-2|TRBV9|NA
CASSTPGRVYGYTF
TGTGCCAGCAGCACACCAGGTAGGGTCTATGGCTACACCTTC
>NA|TRBJ1-1|TRBV7-2|NA
CASSSPPALAFF
TGTGCCAGCAGCTCCCCCCCCGCGTTAGCTTTCTTT
>NA|TRBJ1-3|TRBV11-2|NA
CASSHSGNTIYF
TGTGCCAGCAGCCACTCTGGAAACACCATATATTTT
>NA|TRBJ2-7|TRBV5-1|NA
CASSLGAGVRGEQYF
TGCGCCAGCAGCTTGGGGGCGGGGGTCAGGGGCGAGCAGTACTTC
>TRBD2|TRBJ2-1|TRBV6-6|NA
CASTHSGGRLDNEQFF
TGTGCCAGCACCCACTCGGGCGGGAGGCTCGACAATGAGCAGTTCTTC
>NA|TRBJ2-6|TRBV18|NA
CASSGDNSGANVLTF
TGTGCCAGCTCTGGGGACAACTCTGGGGCCAACGTCCTGACTTTC
>NA|TRBJ1-4|TRBV30|NA
CAWSVNSNEKLFF
TGTGCCTGGAGTGTAAACAGTAATGAAAAACTGTTTTTT
>TRBD2|TRBJ2-1|TRBV2|NA
CASSDVNLAGGHHEQFF
TGTGCCAGCAGTGATGTTAACCTAGCGGGAGGGCACCATGAGCAGTTCTTC
>TRBD2|TRBJ2-7|TRBV4-2|few
CASSQPPTGTSGEQYF
TGTGCCAGCAGCCAACCACCGACCGGGACTAGTGGCGAGCAGTACTTC
>NA|TRBJ1-1|TRBV10-3|NA
CAISEGPMRDTEAFF
TGTGCCATCAGTGAGGGACCGATGAGGGACACTGAAGCTTTCTTT
>NA|TRBJ1-5|TRBV7-2|NA
CASSSYRSGAGQPQHF
TGTGCCAGCAGCTCCTACCGGTCAGGGGCAGGACAGCCCCAGCATTTT
>NA|TRBJ2-7|TRBV5-4|NA
CASSLGVGFEQYF
TGTGCCAGCAGCTTGGGTGTGGGGTTCGAGCAGTACTTC
>NA|TRBJ2-3|TRBV28|NA
CASSLGGQGYTDTQYF
TGTGCCAGCAGTTTAGGGGGCCAGGGGTACACAGATACGCAGTATTTT